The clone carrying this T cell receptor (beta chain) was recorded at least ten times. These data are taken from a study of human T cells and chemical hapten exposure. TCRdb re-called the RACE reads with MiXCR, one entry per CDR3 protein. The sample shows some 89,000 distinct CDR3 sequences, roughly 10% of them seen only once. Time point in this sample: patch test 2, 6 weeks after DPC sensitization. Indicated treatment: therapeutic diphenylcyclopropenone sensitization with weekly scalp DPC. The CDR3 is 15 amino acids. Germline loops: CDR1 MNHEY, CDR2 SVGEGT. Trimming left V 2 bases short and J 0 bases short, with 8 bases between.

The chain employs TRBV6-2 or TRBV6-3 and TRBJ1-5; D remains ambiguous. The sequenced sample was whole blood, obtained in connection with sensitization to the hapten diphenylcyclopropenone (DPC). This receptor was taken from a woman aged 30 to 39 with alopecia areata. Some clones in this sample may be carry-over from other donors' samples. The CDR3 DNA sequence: TGTGCCAGCAGTTACCGCGGACTTAGCAATCAGCCCCAGCATTTT. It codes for CASSYRGLSNQPQHF.